This T cell receptor beta chain was sequenced in a study of T cells after yellow fever vaccination. Study results and limitations: Weaker, the secondary response peaked sooner, at day 5 versus 15.

They built TCR cDNA with 5'RACE template switching, a step that put in a universal primer site and UMIs. TCRdb analysed the 5' RACE reads with MiXCR anew, one entry per CDR3 protein. Of 200,000 to 250,000 distinct CDR3 sequences listed, around 7% are singletons. This clonotype has a handful of counts. What it binds is not known. CDR1 and CDR2 from the germline V gene are DFQATT and SNEGSKA (reference sequence). This CDR3 contains 14 residues. V dropped 3 bases and J dropped 0 bases, with 9 bases sitting between them. The chain uses TRBV20-1 and TRBJ2-1, with D unclear. This sequence originates from a man younger than 45 who received the YFV17D yellow fever vaccine. The input for sequencing was CD4+ T cells sorted from PBMCs, taken 15 days after the yellow fever booster vaccination. This CDR3 is CSARALSSYNEQFF. CDR3 in DNA: TGCAGTGCTAGGGCCCTGAGCTCCTACAATGAGCAGTTCTTC.